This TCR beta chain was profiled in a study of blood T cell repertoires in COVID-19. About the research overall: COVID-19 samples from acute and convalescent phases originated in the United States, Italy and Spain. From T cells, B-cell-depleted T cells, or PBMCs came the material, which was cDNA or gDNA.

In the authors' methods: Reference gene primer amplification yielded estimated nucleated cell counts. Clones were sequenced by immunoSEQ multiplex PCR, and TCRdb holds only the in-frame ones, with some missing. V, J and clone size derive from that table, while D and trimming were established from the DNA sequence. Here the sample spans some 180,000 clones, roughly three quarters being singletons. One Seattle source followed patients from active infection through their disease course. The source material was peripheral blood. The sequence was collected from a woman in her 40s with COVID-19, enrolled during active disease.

The CDR3 nucleotides read TGTGCCTGGGACAGGGTCTACGAGCAGTACTTC. Protein sequence: CAWDRVYEQYF. The V gene is TRBV30, the J gene TRBJ2-7; 7 nucleotides line up with TRBD1. The V segment lost 5 bases and the J segment 3 bases; nucleotides outside the gene matches: 1. The CDR3 has 11 amino acids. The V gene's germline CDR1 is GTSNPN and CDR2 SVGIG (reference sequence).